This TCR beta chain was sequenced for a study of T cell changes during pregnancy in multiple sclerosis. This clone is a singleton in its sample. The CDR3 contains 14 residues. CDR1 is MNHEY, CDR2 SMNVEV, per germline (reference sequence). V lost 7 bases and J lost 3; bases outside the gene matches: 5. Sequencing used immunoSEQ multiplex PCR; TCRdb keeps in-frame clones, though not all of them. Among 57,000 or so clones listed, around 91% were seen once. The chain links TRBV27 to TRBJ2-2, with 7 bases fitting TRBD1. Sequenced here: peripheral blood, sampled in the third trimester of pregnancy. This TCR derives from a female donor in good health, enrolled as a control in a pregnancy study. CDR3 bases: TGTGCCAGCACCCCGCAGGGGGACACCGGGGAGCTGTTTTTT. As protein: CASTPQGDTGELFF.